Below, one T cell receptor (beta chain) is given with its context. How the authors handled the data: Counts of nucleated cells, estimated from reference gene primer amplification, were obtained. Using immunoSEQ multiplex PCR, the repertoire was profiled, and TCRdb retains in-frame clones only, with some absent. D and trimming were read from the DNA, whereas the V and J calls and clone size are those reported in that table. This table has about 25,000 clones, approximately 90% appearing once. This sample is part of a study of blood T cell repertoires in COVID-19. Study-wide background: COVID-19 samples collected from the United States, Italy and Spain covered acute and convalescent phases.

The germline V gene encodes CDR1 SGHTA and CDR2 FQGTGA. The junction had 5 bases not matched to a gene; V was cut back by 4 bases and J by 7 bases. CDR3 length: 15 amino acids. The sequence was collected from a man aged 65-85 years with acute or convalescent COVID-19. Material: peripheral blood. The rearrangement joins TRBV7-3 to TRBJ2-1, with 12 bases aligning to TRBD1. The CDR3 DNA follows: TGTGCCAGCAGCTCCCCGGGACAGGGGGCGAATGAGCAGTTCTTC. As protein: CASSSPGQGANEQFF.